These 4 T cell receptor beta chains share one sample of origin, sequenced in a study of blood T cells in healthy people across ages (dated by TCRdb to between 2014 and 2016). Libraries were built with 5' RACE. The data were produced on an Illumina HiSeq 2500. A second PCR of 7 to 11 cycles was performed with a sample-barcoded 5' primer and a J-beta primer mix. The public sequencing data were trimmed at Q25 with fastp and processed into clonotypes with MiXCR by TCRdb, which kept only in-frame beta chains. For every CDR3 protein sequence, its rows merge into one entry that carries the most common genes and DNA. This sample lists approximately 580,000 distinct CDR3 sequences; approximately 25% were detected once. Just under 9% of the sample is taken by the ten largest. These data are also associated with another study on T cells of mothers and their children.

Sequenced sample: blood. The source is a boy younger than 18 in good health.

The chain couples TRBV9 to TRBJ2-7; 9 bases agree with TRBD1. The end of the DNA is better explained by TRBJ2-1, so the J call may be wrong. Germline CDR1 reads SGDLS; CDR2 reads YYNGEE. The CDR3 spans 15 residues. The CDR3 nucleotides are TGTGCCAGCAGCGTAGGGACAGGGGTGGGCAATGAGCAGTTCTTC. It specifies CASSVGTGVGNEQFF.

Only a few counts were recorded for this clonotype. V gene TRBV5-6 combines with J gene TRBJ2-2; D is unclear. There are 15 residues in the CDR3. Germline CDR1 SGHDT, CDR2 YYEEEE. V lost 4 bases, J lost 1 base, and 11 bases lay in between. CDR3 nucleotide sequence: TGTGCCAGCAGCCTGAGACGGGTGAACACCGGGGAGCTGTTTTTT. Translation gives CASSLRRVNTGELFF.

This clonotype appeared once. The chain links TRBV12-3 or TRBV12-4 to TRBJ2-3; 11 bases map to TRBD2. V gave up 4 bases and J gave up 2 bases; unmatched junction bases: 8. This CDR3 is built from 17 residues. The DNA of the CDR3 is TGTGCCAGCAGTTCCCCCCTAGCGGGGGGAATCACAGATACGCAGTATTTT. It translates to CASSSPLAGGITDTQYF.

This clonotype came up a few times. The chain combines TRBV18 with TRBJ1-3, with D possibly being TRBD1 (5 bases). Trimming cost V 1 base and J 2 bases, with 15 bases left between them. The CDR3 extends over 17 amino acids. Germline-derived CDR1 and CDR2 are KGHSH and LQKENI. The DNA of the CDR3 is TGTGCCAGCTCACCACGTCAGGCCATGGGGCCTGGAAACACCATATATTTT. This sequence encodes CASSPRQAMGPGNTIYF.